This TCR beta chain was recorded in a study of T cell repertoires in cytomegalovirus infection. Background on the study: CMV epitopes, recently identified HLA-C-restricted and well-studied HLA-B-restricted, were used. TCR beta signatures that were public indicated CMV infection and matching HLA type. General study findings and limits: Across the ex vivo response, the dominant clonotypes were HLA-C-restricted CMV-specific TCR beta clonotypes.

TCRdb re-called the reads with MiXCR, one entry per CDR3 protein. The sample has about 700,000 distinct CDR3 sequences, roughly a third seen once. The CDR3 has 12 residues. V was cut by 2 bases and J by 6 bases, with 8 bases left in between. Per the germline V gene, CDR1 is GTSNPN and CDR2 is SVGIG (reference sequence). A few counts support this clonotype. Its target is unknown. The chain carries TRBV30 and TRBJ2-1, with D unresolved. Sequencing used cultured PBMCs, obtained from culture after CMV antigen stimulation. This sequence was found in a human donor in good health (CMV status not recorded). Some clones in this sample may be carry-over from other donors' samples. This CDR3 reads CAWSSALNEQFF. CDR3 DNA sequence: TGTGCCTGGAGTAGTGCCCTCAATGAGCAGTTCTTC. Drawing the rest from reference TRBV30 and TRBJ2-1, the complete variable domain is SQTIHQWPATLVQPVGSPLSLECTVEGTSNPNLYWYRQAAGRGLQLLFYSVGIGQISSEVPQNLSASRPQDRQFILSSKKLLLSDSGFYLCAWSSALNEQFFGPGTRLTVL.